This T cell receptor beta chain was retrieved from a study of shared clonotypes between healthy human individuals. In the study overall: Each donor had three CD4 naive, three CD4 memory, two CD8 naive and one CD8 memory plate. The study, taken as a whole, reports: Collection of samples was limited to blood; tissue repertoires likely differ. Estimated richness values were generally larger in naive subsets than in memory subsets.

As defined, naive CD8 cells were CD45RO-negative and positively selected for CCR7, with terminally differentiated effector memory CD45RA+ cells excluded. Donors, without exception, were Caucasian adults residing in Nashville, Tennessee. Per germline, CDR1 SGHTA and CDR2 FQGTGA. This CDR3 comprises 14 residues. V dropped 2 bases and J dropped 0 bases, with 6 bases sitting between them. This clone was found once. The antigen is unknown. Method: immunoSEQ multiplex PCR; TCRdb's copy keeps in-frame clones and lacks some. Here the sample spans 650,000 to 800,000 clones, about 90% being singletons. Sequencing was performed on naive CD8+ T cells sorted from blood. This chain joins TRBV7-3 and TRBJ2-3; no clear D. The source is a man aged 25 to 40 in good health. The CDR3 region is CASSLLGSTDTQYF. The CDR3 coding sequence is TGTGCCAGCAGCTTACTAGGGAGCACAGATACGCAGTATTTT.